This T cell receptor beta chain comes out of a study of CD8 T cells in ankylosing spondylitis (TCRdb year 2017). Describing the broader study: To find TCR variants linked to disease, the study profiled T cell receptor beta repertoires in ankylosing spondylitis patients and healthy donors. The full study cohort was made up of approximately 27 ankylosing spondylitis patients and over 90 healthy donors. Samples of peripheral blood were taken, and for ankylosing spondylitis patients, synovial fluid was collected as well. What the study reported, not specific to this receptor: A CD8+ phenotype was shown by the disease-linked clones, which were found at relatively low frequencies in peripheral blood. Some motif variants were previously reported in synovial fluid and blood of reactive arthritis patients, suggesting common disease-initiation mechanisms. Significant enrichment of the disease-linked clones was reported in matched synovial fluid samples from ankylosing spondylitis patients. Blood from ankylosing spondylitis patients appeared to be characterized by a TCR beta motif made up of under ten highly homologous amino acid variants.

This clonotype has only a few counts. The clone's antigen remains unknown. Base qualities are not provided; no much larger clone lies one nucleotide away. The sequencer listed for this sample is Illumina HiSeq 2500. Quantitative 5'-RACE with molecular barcodes was the method used to prepare the TCR beta libraries. Turning to the authors' computational methods: Disease-linked TCR variants were identified with a new computational method built on a probabilistic model of VDJ rearrangement. TCRdb's own reprocessing of the public reads used fastp at Q25 and MiXCR and kept productive beta chains. Here each entry gathers all rows of one CDR3 protein and keeps the most common genes and DNA. For this entry, the V and J calls and clone size follow TCRdb and not the study's own pipeline. Recorded for this sample are hundreds of thousands of distinct CDR3 sequences; roughly 32% of them occurred a single time. The ten most abundant clones make up 3.5% to 4.5% of the sample.

The CDR1 and CDR2 encoded by the germline V gene are SGHRS and YFSETQ. Between the V and J ends, shortened by 3 bases and 2 bases respectively, the junction contains 8 bases. Inclusive of the bounding cysteine and phenylalanine, the CDR3 is 13 residues long. Only the CDR3 region is kept as DNA, spanning 39 bases read in frame from base 1. The TCR originated in a male donor with ankylosing spondylitis or in good health (not recorded which). The chain is made from TRBV5-1 and TRBJ1-2; confidence is insufficient to name the D gene. Sequenced: blood, either unsorted or a sorted T cell fraction (not recorded which). The DNA sequence reads TGCGCCAGCAGCTCGTCCTTGAACTATGGCTACACCTTC. This yields the protein CASSSSLNYGYTF.